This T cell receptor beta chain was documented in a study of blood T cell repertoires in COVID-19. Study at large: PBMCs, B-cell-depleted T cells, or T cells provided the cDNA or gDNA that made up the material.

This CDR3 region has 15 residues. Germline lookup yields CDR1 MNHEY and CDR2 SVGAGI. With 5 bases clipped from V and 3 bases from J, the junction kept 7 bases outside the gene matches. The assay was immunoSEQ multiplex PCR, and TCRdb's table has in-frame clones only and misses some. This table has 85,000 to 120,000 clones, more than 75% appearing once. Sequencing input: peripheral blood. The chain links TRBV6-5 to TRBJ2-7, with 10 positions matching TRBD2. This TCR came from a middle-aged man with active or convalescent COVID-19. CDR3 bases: TGTGCCAGCAGTCCCAAACTAGCGGGGTTCTACGAGCAGTACGTC. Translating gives CASSPKLAGFYEQYV.